The source of this T cell receptor beta chain is a study of blood T cell repertoires in COVID-19. Study in general: Sites in the United States, Italy and Spain provided acute and convalescent COVID-19 samples. T cells, B-cell-depleted T cells, or PBMCs supplied cDNA or gDNA.

Germline values: CDR1 SEHNR, CDR2 FQNEAQ (reference sequence). The CDR3 is made up of 12 amino acids. Trimming removed 5 bases at V and 7 bases at J, with 11 bases between. Seattle researchers signed up patients amid active infection and tracked them longitudinally. Per the study methods: By means of reference gene primer amplification, nucleated cell counts were estimated. Profiled with immunoSEQ multiplex PCR; TCRdb holds only in-frame clones, not every one. That table supplies the V and J calls and clone size; D and trimming were determined from the DNA. The table records about 220,000 clones, 80% to 85% of them present only once.

The receptor's source is a woman in her sixties or seventies with COVID-19, enrolled during active disease. The specimen was peripheral blood. The gene calls are TRBV7-9 and TRBJ1-2; D remains unclear. CDR3 loop: CASSDARLGYTF. The CDR3, as DNA: TGTGCCAGCAGCGATGCCAGGCTTGGCTACACCTTC. Supplemented by reference TRBV7-9 and TRBJ1-2, the full variable domain reads DTGVSQNPRHKITKRGQNVTFRCDPISEHNRLYWYRQTLGQGPEFLTYFQNEAQLEKSRLLSDRFSAERPKGSFSTLEIQRTEQGDSAMYLCASSDARLGYTFGSGTRLTVV.